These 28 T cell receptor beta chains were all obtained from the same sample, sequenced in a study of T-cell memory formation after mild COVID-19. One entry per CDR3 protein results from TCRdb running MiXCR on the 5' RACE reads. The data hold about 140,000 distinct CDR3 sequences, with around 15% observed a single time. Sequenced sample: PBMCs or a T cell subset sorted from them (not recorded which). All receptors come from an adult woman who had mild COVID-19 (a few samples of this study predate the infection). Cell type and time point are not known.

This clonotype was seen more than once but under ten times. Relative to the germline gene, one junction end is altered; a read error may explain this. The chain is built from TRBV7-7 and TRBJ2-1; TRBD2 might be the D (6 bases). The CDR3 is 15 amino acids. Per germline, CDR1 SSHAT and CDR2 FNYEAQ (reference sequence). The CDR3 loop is CASSLTGVPYNEQFF. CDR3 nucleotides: TGTGCTAGCAGCTTAACGGGAGTACCCTACAATGAGCAGTTCTTC.

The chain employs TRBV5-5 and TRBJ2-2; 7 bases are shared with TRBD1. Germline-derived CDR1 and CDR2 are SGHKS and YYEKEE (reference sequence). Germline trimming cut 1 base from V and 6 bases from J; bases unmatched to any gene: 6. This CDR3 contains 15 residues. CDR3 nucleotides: TGTGCCAGCAGCTTGTATTGGCAGGGGGCCGGGGAGCTGTTTTTT. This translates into CASSLYWQGAGELFF. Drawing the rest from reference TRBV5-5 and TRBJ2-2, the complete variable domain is DAGVTQSPTHLIKTRGQQVTLRCSPISGHKSVSWYQQVLGQGPQFIFQYYEKEERGRGNFPDRFSARQFPNYSSELNVNALLLGDSALYLCASSLYWQGAGELFFGEGSRLTVL.

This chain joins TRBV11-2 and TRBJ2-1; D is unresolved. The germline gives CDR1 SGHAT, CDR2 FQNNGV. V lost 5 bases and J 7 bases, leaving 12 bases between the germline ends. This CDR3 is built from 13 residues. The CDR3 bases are TGTGCCAGCAGCCTTGAGCGCGTTAATGAGCAGTTCTTC. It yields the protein CASSLERVNEQFF.

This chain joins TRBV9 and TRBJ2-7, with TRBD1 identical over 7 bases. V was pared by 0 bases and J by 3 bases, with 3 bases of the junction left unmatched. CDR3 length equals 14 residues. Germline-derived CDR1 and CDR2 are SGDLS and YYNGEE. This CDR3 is CASSVGQGDYEQYF. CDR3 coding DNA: TGTGCCAGCAGCGTAGGACAGGGCGACTACGAGCAGTACTTC.

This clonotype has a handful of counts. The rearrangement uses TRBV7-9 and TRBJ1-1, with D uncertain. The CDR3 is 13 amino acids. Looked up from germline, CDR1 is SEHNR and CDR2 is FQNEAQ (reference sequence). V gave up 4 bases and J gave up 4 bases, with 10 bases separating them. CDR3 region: CASSSQPGTEAFF. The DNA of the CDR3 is TGTGCCAGCAGCTCCCAGCCGGGCACTGAAGCTTTCTTT.

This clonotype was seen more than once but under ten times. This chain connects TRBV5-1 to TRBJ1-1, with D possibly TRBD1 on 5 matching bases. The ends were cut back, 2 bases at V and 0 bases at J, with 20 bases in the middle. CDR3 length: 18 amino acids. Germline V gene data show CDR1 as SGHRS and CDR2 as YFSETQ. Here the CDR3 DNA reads TGCGCCAGCAGCTTCGCGAGACAGCCGTCAGAAGTGAACACTGAAGCTTTCTTT. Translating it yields CASSFARQPSEVNTEAFF.

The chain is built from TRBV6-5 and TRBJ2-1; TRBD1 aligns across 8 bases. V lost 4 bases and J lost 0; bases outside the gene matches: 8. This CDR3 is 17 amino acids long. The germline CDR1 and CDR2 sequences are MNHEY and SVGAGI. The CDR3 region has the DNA TGTGCCAGCAGTTTCACAGGGGGAGTTACCTCCTACAATGAGCAGTTCTTC. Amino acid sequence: CASSFTGGVTSYNEQFF.

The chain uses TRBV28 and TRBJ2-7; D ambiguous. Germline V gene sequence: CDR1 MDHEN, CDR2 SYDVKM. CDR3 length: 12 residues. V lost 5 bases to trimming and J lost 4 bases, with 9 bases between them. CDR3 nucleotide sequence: TGTGCCAGCAGTCTAACTCGGTACGAGCAGTACTTC. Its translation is CASSLTRYEQYF.

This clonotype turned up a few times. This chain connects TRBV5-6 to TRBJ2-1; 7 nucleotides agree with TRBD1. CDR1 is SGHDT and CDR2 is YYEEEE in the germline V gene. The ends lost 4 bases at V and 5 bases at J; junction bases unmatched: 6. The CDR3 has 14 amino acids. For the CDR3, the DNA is TGTGCCAGCAGCGAGGGGACAGCGGACAATGAGCAGTTCTTC. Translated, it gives CASSEGTADNEQFF.

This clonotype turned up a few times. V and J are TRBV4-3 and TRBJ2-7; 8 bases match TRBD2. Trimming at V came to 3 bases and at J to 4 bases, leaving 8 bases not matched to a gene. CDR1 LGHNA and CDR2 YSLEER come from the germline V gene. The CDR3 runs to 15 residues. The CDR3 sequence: CASSHREGPTYEQYF. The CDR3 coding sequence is TGCGCCAGCAGCCACCGGGAGGGCCCTACATACGAGCAGTACTTC.

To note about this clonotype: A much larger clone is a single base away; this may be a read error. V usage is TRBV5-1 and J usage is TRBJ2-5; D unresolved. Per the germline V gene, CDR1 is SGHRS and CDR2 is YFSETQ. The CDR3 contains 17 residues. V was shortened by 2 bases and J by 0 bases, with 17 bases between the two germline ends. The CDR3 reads CASSFRGTWTYQETQYF. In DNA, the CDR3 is TGCGCCAGCAGCTTTCGTGGCACTTGGACGTACCAAGAGACCCAGTACTTC.

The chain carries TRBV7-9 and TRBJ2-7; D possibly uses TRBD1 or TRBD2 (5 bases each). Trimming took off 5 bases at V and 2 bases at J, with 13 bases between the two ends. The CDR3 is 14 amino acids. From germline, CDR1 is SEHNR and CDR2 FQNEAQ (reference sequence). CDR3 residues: CASSRDPEAYEQYF. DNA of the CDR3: TGTGCCAGCAGCCGGGACCCCGAAGCCTACGAGCAGTACTTC.

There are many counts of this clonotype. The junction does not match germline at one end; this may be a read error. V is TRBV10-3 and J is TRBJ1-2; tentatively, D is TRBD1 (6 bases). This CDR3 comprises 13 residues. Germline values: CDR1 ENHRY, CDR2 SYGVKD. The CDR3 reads CAISQSGGYGYTF. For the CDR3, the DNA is TGTGCCATCAGTCAGTCGGGGGGCTACGGCTACACCTTC.

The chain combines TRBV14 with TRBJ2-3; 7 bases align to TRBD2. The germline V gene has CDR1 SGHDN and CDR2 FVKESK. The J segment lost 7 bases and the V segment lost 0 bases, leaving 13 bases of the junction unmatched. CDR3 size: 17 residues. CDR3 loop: CASSQDLPGGLPYTQYF. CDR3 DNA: TGTGCCAGCAGCCAAGATCTACCGGGGGGTTTGCCATATACGCAGTATTTT.

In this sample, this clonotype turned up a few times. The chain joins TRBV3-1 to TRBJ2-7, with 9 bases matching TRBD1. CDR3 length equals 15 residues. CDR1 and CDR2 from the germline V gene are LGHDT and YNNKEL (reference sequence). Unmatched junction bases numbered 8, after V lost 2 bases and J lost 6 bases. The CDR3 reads CASSQTGQGGFEQYF. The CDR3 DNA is TGTGCCAGCAGCCAAACGGGACAGGGAGGCTTCGAGCAGTACTTC.

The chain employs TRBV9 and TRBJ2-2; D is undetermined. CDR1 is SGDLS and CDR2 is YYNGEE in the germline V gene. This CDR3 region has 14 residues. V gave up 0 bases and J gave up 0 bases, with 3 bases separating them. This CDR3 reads CASSVESNTGELFF. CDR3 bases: TGTGCCAGCAGCGTAGAGTCGAACACCGGGGAGCTGTTTTTT.

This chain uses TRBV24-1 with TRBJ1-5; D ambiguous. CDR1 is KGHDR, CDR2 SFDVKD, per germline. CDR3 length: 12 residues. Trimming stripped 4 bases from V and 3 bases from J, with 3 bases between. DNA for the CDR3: TGTGCCACCAGTGAGCCCAATCAGCCCCAGCATTTT. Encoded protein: CATSEPNQPQHF.

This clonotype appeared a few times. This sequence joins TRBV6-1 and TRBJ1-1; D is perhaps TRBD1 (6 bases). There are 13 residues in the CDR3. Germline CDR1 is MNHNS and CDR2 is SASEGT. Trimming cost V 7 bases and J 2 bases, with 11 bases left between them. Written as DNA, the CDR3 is TGTGCCAGCATACGGGGGGCAAACACTGAAGCTTTCTTT. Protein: CASIRGANTEAFF.

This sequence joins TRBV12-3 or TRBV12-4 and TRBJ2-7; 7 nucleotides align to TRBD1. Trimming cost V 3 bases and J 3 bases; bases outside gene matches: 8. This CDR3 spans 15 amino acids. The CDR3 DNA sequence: TGTGCCAGCAGTTTCTTCCACAGGGGACACTACGAGCAGTACTTC. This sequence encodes CASSFFHRGHYEQYF.

CDR3 nucleotides: TGTGCCACGTATAGGGAGTCTTATAGCAATCAGCCCCAGCATTTT. Amino acid sequence: CATYRESYSNQPQHF. This chain joins TRBV6-5 and TRBJ1-5; D gene ambiguous. The CDR3 has 15 residues. V gave up 10 bases and J gave up 0 bases, with 16 bases separating them. The V gene's germline CDR1 is MNHEY and CDR2 SVGAGI.

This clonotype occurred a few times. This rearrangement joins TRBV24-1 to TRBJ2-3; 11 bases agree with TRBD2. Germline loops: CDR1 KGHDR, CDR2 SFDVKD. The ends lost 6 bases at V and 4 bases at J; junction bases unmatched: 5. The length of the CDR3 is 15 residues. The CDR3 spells CATSSGTSGADTQYF. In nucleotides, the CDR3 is TGTGCCACCAGTTCAGGGACTAGCGGAGCAGATACGCAGTATTTT.

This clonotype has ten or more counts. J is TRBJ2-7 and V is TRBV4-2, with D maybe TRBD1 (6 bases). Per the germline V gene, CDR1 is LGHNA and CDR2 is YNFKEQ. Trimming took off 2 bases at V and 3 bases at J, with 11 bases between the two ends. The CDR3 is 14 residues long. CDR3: CASSQHPGVYEQYF. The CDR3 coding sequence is TGTGCCAGCAGCCAACATCCAGGGGTCTACGAGCAGTACTTC.

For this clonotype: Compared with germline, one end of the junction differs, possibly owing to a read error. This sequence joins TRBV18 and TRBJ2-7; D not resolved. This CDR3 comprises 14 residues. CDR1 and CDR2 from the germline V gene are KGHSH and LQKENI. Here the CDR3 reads CASSLDGLSSEQYF. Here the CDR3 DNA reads TGTGCCAGCTCATTGGATGGCCTTTCCTCCGAGCAGTACTTC.

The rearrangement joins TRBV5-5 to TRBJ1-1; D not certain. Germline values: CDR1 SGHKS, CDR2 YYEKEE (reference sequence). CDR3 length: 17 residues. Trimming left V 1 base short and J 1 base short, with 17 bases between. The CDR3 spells CASSLPALGRGNTEAFF. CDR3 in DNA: TGTGCCAGCAGCTTGCCCGCCCTCGGACGGGGGAACACTGAAGCTTTCTTT.

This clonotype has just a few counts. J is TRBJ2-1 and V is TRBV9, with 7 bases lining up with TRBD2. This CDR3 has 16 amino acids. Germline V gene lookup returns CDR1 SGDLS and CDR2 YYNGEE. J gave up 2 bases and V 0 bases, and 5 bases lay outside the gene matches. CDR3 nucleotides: TGTGCCAGCAGCGTAGGGGGGGGAGCGGCCTACAATGAGCAGTTCTTC. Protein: CASSVGGGAAYNEQFF.

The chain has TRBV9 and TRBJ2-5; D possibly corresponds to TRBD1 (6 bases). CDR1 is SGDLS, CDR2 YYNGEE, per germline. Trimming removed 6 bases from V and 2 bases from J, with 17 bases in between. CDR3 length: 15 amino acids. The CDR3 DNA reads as TGTGCCAGCACTTCTGGGACATCTCTTCAAGAGACCCAGTACTTC. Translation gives CASTSGTSLQETQYF.

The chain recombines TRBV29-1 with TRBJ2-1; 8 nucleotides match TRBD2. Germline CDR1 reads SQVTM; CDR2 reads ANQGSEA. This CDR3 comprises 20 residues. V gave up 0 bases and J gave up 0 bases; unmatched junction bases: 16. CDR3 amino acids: CSVEDEGFTSGGSSYNEQFF. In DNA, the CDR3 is TGCAGCGTTGAAGATGAAGGGTTTACTAGCGGAGGGAGCTCCTACAATGAGCAGTTCTTC.

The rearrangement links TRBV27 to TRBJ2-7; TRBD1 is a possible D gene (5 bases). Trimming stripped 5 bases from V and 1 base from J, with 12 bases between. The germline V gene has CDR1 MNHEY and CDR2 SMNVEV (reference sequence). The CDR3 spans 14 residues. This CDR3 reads CASSHSDTSYEQYF. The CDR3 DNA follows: TGTGCCAGCAGTCACTCGGACACTTCCTACGAGCAGTACTTC.